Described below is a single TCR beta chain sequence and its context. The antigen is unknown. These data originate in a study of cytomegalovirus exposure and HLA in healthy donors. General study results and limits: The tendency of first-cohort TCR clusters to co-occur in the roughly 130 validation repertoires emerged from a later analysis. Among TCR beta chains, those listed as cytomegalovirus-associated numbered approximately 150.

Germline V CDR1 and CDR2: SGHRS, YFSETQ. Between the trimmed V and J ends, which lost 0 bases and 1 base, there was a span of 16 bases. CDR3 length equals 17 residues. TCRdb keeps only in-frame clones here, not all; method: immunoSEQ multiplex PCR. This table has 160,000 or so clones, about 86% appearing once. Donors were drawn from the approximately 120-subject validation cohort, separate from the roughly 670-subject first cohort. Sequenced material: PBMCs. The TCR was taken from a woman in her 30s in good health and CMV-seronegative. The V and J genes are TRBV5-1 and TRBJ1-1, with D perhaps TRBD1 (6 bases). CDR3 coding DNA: TGCGCCAGCAGCTTGGAGGCAGGGGAGCTCAAGAACACTGAAGCTTTCTTT. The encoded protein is CASSLEAGELKNTEAFF.